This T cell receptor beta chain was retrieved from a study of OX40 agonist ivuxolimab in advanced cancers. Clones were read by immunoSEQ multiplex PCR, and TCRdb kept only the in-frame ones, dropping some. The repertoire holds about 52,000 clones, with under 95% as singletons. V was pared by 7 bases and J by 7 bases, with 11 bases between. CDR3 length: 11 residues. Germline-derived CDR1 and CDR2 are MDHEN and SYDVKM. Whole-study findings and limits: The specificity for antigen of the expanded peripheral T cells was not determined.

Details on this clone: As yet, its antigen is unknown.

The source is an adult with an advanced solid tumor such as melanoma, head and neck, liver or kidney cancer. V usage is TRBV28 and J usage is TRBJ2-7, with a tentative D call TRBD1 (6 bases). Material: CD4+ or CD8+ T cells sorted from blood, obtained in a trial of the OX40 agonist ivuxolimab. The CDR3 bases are TGTGCCAGCATACAGGGCGTTGAGCAGTACTTC. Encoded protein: CASIQGVEQYF.